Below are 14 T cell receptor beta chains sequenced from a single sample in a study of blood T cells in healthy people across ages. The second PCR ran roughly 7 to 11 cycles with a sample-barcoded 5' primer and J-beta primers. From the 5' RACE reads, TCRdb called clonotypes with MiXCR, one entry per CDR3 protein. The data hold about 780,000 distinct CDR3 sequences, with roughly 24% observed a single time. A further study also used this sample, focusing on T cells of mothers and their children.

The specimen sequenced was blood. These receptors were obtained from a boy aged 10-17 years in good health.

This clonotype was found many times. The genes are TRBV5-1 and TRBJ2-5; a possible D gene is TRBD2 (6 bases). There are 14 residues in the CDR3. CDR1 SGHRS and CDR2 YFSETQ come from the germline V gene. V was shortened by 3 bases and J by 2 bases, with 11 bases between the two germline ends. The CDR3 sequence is CASSWGGGQETQYF. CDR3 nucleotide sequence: TGCGCCAGCAGCTGGGGAGGAGGACAAGAGACCCAGTACTTC.

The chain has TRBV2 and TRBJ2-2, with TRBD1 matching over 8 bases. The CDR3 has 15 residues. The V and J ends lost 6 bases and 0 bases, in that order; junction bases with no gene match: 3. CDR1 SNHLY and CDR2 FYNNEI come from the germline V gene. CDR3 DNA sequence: TGTGCCAGCAGCTCGACAGGGGCGAACACCGGGGAGCTGTTTTTT. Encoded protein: CASSSTGANTGELFF.

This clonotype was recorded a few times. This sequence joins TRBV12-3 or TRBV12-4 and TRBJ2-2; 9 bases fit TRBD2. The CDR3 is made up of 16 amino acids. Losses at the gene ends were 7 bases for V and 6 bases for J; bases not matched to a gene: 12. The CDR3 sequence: CASTPPGLAKPGELFF. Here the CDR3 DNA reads TGTGCCAGCACACCCCCGGGACTAGCAAAGCCCGGGGAGCTGTTTTTT.

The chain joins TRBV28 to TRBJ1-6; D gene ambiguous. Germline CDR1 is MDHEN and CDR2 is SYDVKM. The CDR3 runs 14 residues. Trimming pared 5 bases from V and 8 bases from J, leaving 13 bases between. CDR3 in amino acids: CASSPETWDSPLHF. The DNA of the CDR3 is TGTGCCAGCAGTCCCGAGACCTGGGATTCACCCCTCCACTTT.

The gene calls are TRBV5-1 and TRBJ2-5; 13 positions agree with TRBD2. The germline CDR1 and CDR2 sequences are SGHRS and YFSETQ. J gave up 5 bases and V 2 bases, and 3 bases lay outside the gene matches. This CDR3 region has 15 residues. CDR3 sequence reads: CASSLQTSGGETQYF. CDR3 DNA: TGCGCCAGCAGCTTACAGACTAGCGGGGGGGAGACCCAGTACTTC.

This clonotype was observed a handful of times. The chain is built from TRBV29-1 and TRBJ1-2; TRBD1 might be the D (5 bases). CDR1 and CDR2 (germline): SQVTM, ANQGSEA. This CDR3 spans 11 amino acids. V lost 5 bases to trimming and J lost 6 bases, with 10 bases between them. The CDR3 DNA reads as TGCAGCGTTTCAGGGACTAATGGCTACACCTTC. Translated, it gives CSVSGTNGYTF.

CDR3 region: CASRGTGRGETQYF. CDR3 bases: TGCGCCAGCAGAGGGACAGGGAGAGGGGAGACCCAGTACTTC. V usage is TRBV10-2 and J usage is TRBJ2-5; 9 nucleotides agree with TRBD1. V lost 6 bases to trimming and J lost 5 bases; unmatched junction nucleotides: 7. This CDR3 contains 14 residues. Germline CDR1 is WSHSY and CDR2 is SAAADI.

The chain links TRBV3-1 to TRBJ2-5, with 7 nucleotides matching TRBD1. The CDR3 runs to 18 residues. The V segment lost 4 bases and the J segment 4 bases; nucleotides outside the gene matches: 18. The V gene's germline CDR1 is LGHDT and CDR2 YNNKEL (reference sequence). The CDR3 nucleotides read TGTGCCAGCAGCCCCGGTCGCCAGACAGGGACAAGGGGAGAGACCCAGTACTTC. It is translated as CASSPGRQTGTRGETQYF.

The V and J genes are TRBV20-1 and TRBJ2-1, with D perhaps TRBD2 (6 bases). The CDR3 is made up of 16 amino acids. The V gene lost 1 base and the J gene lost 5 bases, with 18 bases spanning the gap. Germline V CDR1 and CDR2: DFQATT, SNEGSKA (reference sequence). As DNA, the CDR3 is TGCAGTGCTAGAGGGAGCGGTGATGGGAGGAACAATGAGCAGTTCTTC. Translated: CSARGSGDGRNNEQFF.

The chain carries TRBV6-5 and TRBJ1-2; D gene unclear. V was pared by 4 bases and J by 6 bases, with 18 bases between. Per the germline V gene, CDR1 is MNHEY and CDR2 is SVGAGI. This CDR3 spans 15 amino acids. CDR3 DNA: TGTGCCAGCAGTTCTCCCGGCGGGAAGTTGGATGGCTACACCTTC. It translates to CASSSPGGKLDGYTF.

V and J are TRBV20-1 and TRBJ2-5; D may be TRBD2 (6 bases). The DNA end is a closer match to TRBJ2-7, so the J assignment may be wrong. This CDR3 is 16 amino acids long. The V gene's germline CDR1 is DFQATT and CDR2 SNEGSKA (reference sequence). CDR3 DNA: TGCAGTGCTAGGGCCACTAGCCCCTTTTGGCCCTACGAGCAGTACTTC. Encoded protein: CSARATSPFWPYEQYF.

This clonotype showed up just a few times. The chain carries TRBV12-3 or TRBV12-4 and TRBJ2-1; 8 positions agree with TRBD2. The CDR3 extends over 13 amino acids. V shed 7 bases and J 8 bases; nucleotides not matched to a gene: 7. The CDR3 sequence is CASTTAGGYEQFF. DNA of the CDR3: TGTGCCAGCACAACGGCGGGGGGCTATGAGCAGTTCTTC.

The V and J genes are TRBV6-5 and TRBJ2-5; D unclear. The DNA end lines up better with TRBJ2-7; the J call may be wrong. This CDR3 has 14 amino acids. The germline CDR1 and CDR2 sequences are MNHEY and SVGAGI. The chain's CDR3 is CASSPDLFSYEQYF. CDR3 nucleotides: TGTGCCAGCAGTCCAGACCTATTCTCCTACGAGCAGTACTTC.

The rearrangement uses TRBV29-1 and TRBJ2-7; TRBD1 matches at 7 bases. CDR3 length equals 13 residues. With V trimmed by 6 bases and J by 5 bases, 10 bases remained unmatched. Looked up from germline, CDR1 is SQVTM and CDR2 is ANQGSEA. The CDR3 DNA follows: TGCAGCGTCGGGAACCCCAGGGGGAACGAGCAGTACTTC. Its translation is CSVGNPRGNEQYF.